Following are 27 T cell receptor beta chains from one sample sequenced in a study of breast tumors, draining lymph nodes, adjacent tissues. Axillary draining lymph nodes of breast cancer patients supplied the node samples. One entry per CDR3 protein results from TCRdb running MiXCR on the multiplex PCR reads. Among roughly 260,000 distinct CDR3 sequences listed, roughly 30% were seen once. The sample taken for sequencing was axillary lymph node tissue. The receptors derive from a female donor with breast cancer. Some clones in this sample may be carry-over from other donors' samples.

This clonotype was seen many times. The chain carries TRBV12-3 or TRBV12-4 and TRBJ2-3; D perhaps matches TRBD2 (5 bases). Trimming left V 6 bases short and J 2 bases short, with 12 bases between. This CDR3 spans 14 amino acids. This CDR3 reads CASSFAGSTDTQYF. Written as DNA, the CDR3 is TGTGCCAGCAGCTTTGCGGGTTCCACAGATACGCAGTATTTT.

The chain uses TRBV5-4 and TRBJ2-3; 7 bases are a match to TRBD1. Germline V gene data show CDR1 as SGHNT and CDR2 as YYREEE (reference sequence). This CDR3 contains 14 residues. After removal of 3 bases from V and 2 bases from J, the junction contained 3 bases not matched to a gene. CDR3: CASSSQGDTDTQYF. In nucleotides, the CDR3 is TGTGCCAGCAGCTCCCAGGGGGACACAGATACGCAGTATTTT.

This clonotype was counted at least ten times. V usage is TRBV5-1 and J usage is TRBJ1-3; D gene unclear. This CDR3 is built from 14 residues. V lost 1 base to trimming and J lost 4 bases, with 9 bases between them. Germline CDR1 is SGHRS and CDR2 is YFSETQ. CDR3 sequence (DNA): TGCGCCAGCAGCTTGAAGGTCGGCGGAAACACCATATATTTT. This encodes CASSLKVGGNTIYF.

The sample holds many counts of this clonotype. The rearrangement uses TRBV19 and TRBJ2-2, with 8 positions matching TRBD2. Germline trimming cut 3 bases from V and 14 bases from J; bases unmatched to any gene: 11. This CDR3 has 14 residues. Germline V CDR1 and CDR2: LNHDA, SQIVND (reference sequence). In nucleotides, the CDR3 is TGTGCCAGTAGTATTCAGCTAGCGGGTCCCCCCCTGTTTTTT. The encoded protein is CASSIQLAGPPLFF.

This clonotype was observed a few times. The CDR3 sequence: CASTRGGKAYEQYF. Written as DNA, the CDR3 is TGTGCCAGCACCAGGGGGGGTAAGGCCTACGAGCAGTACTTC. The chain uses TRBV6-5 and TRBJ2-7; either TRBD1 or TRBD2 may fit D (7 bases each). V was shortened by 7 bases and J by 2 bases, with 15 bases between the two germline ends. The CDR3 totals 14 residues. Germline loops: CDR1 MNHEY, CDR2 SVGAGI.

Turning to this clonotype: This may stem from a read error, because a much larger clone lies one nucleotide away. This chain connects TRBV2 to TRBJ2-1; 10 bases match TRBD2. This CDR3 has 13 residues. The V gene's germline CDR1 is SNHLY and CDR2 FYNNEI. The trim removed 9 bases at V and 4 bases at J, leaving 3 bases unmatched. CDR3 in amino acids: CASGLAVYNEQFF. CDR3 nucleotides: TGTGCCAGTGGACTAGCGGTTTACAATGAGCAGTTCTTC.

This clonotype was counted many times. This chain uses TRBV20-1 with TRBJ2-7; 12 bases are shared with TRBD2. Germline CDR1 is DFQATT and CDR2 is SNEGSKA (reference sequence). This CDR3 has 14 residues. With 4 bases clipped from V and 6 bases from J, the junction kept 7 bases outside the gene matches. In nucleotides, the CDR3 is TGCAGTGCTACCCGACTAGCGGGAGTCTCCGAGCAGTACTTC. Translation gives CSATRLAGVSEQYF.

For this clonotype: With a much larger clone just one base away, this may be a read error. The chain has TRBV7-9 and TRBJ2-3, with 12 bases aligning to TRBD1. Trimming took 1 base from V and 4 from J; bases not matched to a gene: 12. CDR3 length equals 19 residues. Germline CDR1 reads SEHNR; CDR2 reads FQNEAQ (reference sequence). CDR3 DNA sequence: TGTGCCAGCAGCTTAGGGCTGGGGACAGGGGGCCTCGGGCCAGATACGCAGTATTTT. It yields the protein CASSLGLGTGGLGPDTQYF.

This clonotype was detected a few times. A much larger clone differs by one base, so this may be a read error. The V call is TRBV7-8, the J call TRBJ2-2; 9 nucleotides align to TRBD2. Germline CDR1 SGHVS, CDR2 FQNEAQ. The length of the CDR3 is 15 residues. The CDR3 sequence: CASRSSGIPTGELSF. CDR3 nucleotide sequence: TGTGCCAGCAGATCTAGCGGGATACCCACCGGGGAGCTGTCTTTT.

The chain employs TRBV30 and TRBJ1-3, with TRBD1 identical over 8 bases. CDR1 is GTSNPN, CDR2 SVGIG, per germline (reference sequence). The CDR3 runs to 13 residues. V was clipped by 4 bases and J by 8 bases; unmatched bases: 7. DNA of the CDR3: TGTGCCTGGACCGACAGGGGTAGAGACACCATATATTTT. Encoded protein: CAWTDRGRDTIYF.

To note about this clonotype: Since a much larger clone is just one base distant, this may be a read error. This rearrangement joins TRBV11-2 to TRBJ2-1; 12 bases line up with TRBD2. The junction had 2 bases not matched to a gene; V was cut back by 2 bases and J by 0 bases. The CDR3 is 17 amino acids. The V gene's germline CDR1 is SGHAT and CDR2 FQNNGV. The CDR3 here is CASSLLAGGGSYNEQFF. The CDR3 DNA is TGTGCCAGCAGCTTACTAGCGGGAGGGGGCTCCTACAATGAGCAGTTCTTC.

Comments on this clonotype: Since a much larger clone is just one base distant, this may be a read error. The chain carries TRBV7-2 and TRBJ2-1, with a tentative D call TRBD2 (6 bases). The germline CDR1 and CDR2 sequences are SGHTA and FQGNSA. CDR3 size: 11 residues. V was cut by 3 bases and J by 14 bases, with 11 bases left in between. As DNA, the CDR3 is TGTGCCAGCAGCTTGGCGGGATTTGAGTTCTTC. This codes for CASSLAGFEFF.

This clonotype appeared many times. The chain combines TRBV30 with TRBJ2-5; the match to TRBD2 covers 7 bases. Germline V lookup: CDR1 GTSNPN, CDR2 SVGIG (reference sequence). This CDR3 spans 15 amino acids. The V segment lost 0 bases and the J segment 4 bases; nucleotides outside the gene matches: 8. DNA of the CDR3: TGTGCCTGGAGTGTGGGGGGAGGGTTTGGAGAGACCCAGTACTTC. Residues: CAWSVGGGFGETQYF.

This clonotype has at least ten counts. The chain joins TRBV4-1 to TRBJ2-3; D is undetermined. Germline lookup yields CDR1 MGHRA and CDR2 YSYEKL. The CDR3 extends over 16 amino acids. Trimming removed 1 base at V and 3 bases at J, with 14 bases between. Here the CDR3 DNA reads TGCGCCAGCAGCCAAGCATCGGGCCTGGGGACAGATACGCAGTATTTT. Amino acids: CASSQASGLGTDTQYF.

There are many counts of this clonotype. The chain employs TRBV30 and TRBJ1-2; D is possibly TRBD1 (5 bases). V was clipped by 7 bases and J by 0 bases, with 15 bases between them. Per the germline V gene, CDR1 is GTSNPN and CDR2 is SVGIG (reference sequence). The CDR3 consists of 14 residues. The CDR3 sequence is CASWRDRANYGYTF. For the CDR3, the DNA is TGTGCCTCATGGCGGGACCGGGCTAACTATGGCTACACCTTC.

This clonotype was observed a single time. The gene calls are TRBV6-5 and TRBJ1-1; perhaps TRBD1 as D (6 bases). The CDR3 spans 15 residues. Per germline, CDR1 MNHEY and CDR2 SVGAGI. The germline V and J ends were trimmed by 2 bases and 2 bases, with 12 bases remaining between them. The CDR3 is CASSYQGFTNTEAFF. The CDR3 bases are TGTGCCAGCAGTTACCAGGGGTTTACCAACACTGAAGCTTTCTTT.

This clonotype was found many times. J is TRBJ2-2 and V is TRBV11-3, with 11 bases identical to TRBD2. After removal of 7 bases from V and 3 bases from J, the junction contained 7 bases not matched to a gene. Germline V gene data show CDR1 as SGHNT and CDR2 as YENEEA. The CDR3 runs 16 residues. This chain's CDR3 is CASNAPGLADTGELFF. For the CDR3, the DNA is TGTGCCAGCAACGCACCGGGACTAGCGGACACCGGGGAGCTGTTTTTT.

This clonotype has a count of ten or more. The rearrangement links TRBV12-3 or TRBV12-4 to TRBJ2-3, with 8 bases that match TRBD1. Trimming cost V 6 bases and J 0 bases; bases outside gene matches: 2. This CDR3 comprises 14 residues. The CDR3: CASRQGASTDTQYF. CDR3 nucleotides: TGTGCCAGCAGGCAGGGGGCTAGCACAGATACGCAGTATTTT.

This clonotype was observed many times. This sequence joins TRBV24-1 and TRBJ2-2, with D tentatively TRBD1 or TRBD2 (7 bases each). There are 15 residues in the CDR3. Germline V lookup: CDR1 KGHDR, CDR2 SFDVKD. Trimming shortened V by 9 bases and J by 7 bases, and 20 bases separated the two germline ends. The CDR3 region is CATVRHPGGDGELFF. CDR3 DNA sequence: TGTGCCACCGTAAGACACCCAGGGGGGGACGGGGAGCTGTTTTTT.

In its sample, this clonotype was seen many times. The chain couples TRBV5-1 to TRBJ2-7, with D hard to call. V lost 2 bases and J 6 bases, leaving 12 bases between the germline ends. Germline V gives CDR1 SGHRS, CDR2 YFSETQ. The CDR3 loop spans 13 amino acids. This CDR3 reads CASSFPPSPEQYF. The DNA for the CDR3 is TGCGCCAGCAGCTTCCCCCCTAGTCCCGAGCAGTACTTC.

This clonotype was observed a few times. The rearrangement uses TRBV7-2 and TRBJ1-2; D call uncertain. The V gene lost 5 bases and the J gene lost 5 bases, with 15 bases spanning the gap. CDR3 length: 14 amino acids. Germline V CDR1 and CDR2: SGHTA, FQGNSA. CDR3 region: CASSLQQRLYGYTF. For the CDR3, the DNA is TGTGCCAGCAGCCTACAGCAACGGTTGTATGGCTACACCTTC. The complete variable domain, with remaining parts taken from reference TRBV7-2 and TRBJ1-2, reads GAGVSQSPSNKVTEKGKDVELRCDPISGHTALYWYRQSLGQGLEFLIYFQGNSAPDKSGLPSDRFSAERTGGSVSTLTIQRTQQEDSAVYLCASSLQQRLYGYTFGSGTRLTVV.

There are many counts of this clonotype. The CDR3: CASSPEGRGNQPQHF. The DNA for the CDR3 is TGTGCCAGCAGCCCGGAGGGCCGGGGCAATCAGCCCCAGCATTTT. The chain joins TRBV7-8 to TRBJ1-5; D remains unclear. The length of the CDR3 is 15 residues. The V and J ends lost 5 bases and 2 bases respectively, with 13 bases between them. Germline assignment: CDR1 SGHVS and CDR2 FQNEAQ.

This clonotype has at least ten counts. The rearrangement links TRBV20-1 to TRBJ1-2; 9 positions match TRBD1. Germline assignment: CDR1 DFQATT and CDR2 SNEGSKA (reference sequence). V shed 5 bases, J shed 6 bases, and the junction held 7 bases outside the gene matches. The CDR3 sequence is 13 residues long. The CDR3 DNA sequence: TGCAGTGCTCGGGACAGGGTGAAGAATGGCTACACCTTC. Amino acids: CSARDRVKNGYTF.

This clonotype came up many times. The rearrangement uses TRBV6-6 and TRBJ2-7; 14 nucleotides match TRBD2. The V gene's germline CDR1 is MNHNY and CDR2 SVGAGI (reference sequence). The J segment lost 7 bases and the V segment lost 6 bases, leaving 11 bases of the junction unmatched. This CDR3 region has 16 residues. As DNA, the CDR3 is TGTGCCAGCAGACAGACCGGGACTAGCGGGAGTTGGGAGCAGTACTTC. Its translation: CASRQTGTSGSWEQYF.

The CDR3 nucleotides read TGCAGCGTTGGGGGGTTTGGCGGCACTGAAGCTTTCTTT. This translates into CSVGGFGGTEAFF. This rearrangement joins TRBV29-1 to TRBJ1-1; possible D gene TRBD1, 5 bases. The length of the CDR3 is 13 residues. The germline gives CDR1 SQVTM, CDR2 ANQGSEA. V gave up 4 bases and J gave up 4 bases, with 13 bases separating them.

This clonotype appeared a single time. One base away lies a much larger clone, so this may be a sequencing read error. The chain links TRBV30 to TRBJ2-7, with unresolved D. The germline V gene encodes CDR1 GTSNPN and CDR2 SVGIG (reference sequence). The CDR3 covers 12 residues. The V end lost 2 bases, the J end lost 6 bases, and 11 bases lay between the germline ends. CDR3: CAWSSDRGEQYF. The CDR3 DNA reads TGTGCCTGGAGTTCTGATCGTGGCGAGCAGTACTTC.

As for this clonotype: A much larger clone lies a single base off, so this may be a read error. V usage is TRBV11-2 and J usage is TRBJ2-1; the match to TRBD2 covers 14 bases. The CDR3 loop spans 14 amino acids. CDR1 SGHAT and CDR2 FQNNGV come from the germline V gene. The CDR3 reads CAGSRTSGRFEQFF. The CDR3 nucleotides are TGTGCCGGCAGCCGGACTAGCGGGAGGTTTGAGCAGTTCTTC.